The TCR beta chain described here comes from a study of regulatory T cells in long-lasting Graves disease. Study details: It was over 5 years of antithyroid drugs, with positive TSH receptor antibodies, that meant persistent Graves' disease.

The CDR3 sequence is 13 residues long. Germline lookup yields CDR1 GTSNPN and CDR2 SVGIG (reference sequence). The V gene end was trimmed by 2 bases and the J gene end by 5 bases; junction bases not matched to a gene: 5. This clonotype was counted once. Time point specified: persistent/refractory GD, antithyroid drugs over 5 years with positive TRAb. Following extraction of RNA from PBMCs, that RNA was used to make the TCR library. Patients came from an endocrinology department in Xi'an, China. In building TCR beta libraries, iRepertoire HTBI primers were used together with Arm-PCR of CDR3 regions. Each CDR3 protein is one row after TCRdb ran MiXCR on the multiplex PCR reads. This sample has roughly 700,000 distinct CDR3 sequences, with around 30% found just once.

The sequence derives from a female donor with Graves disease. The rearrangement joins TRBV30 to TRBJ2-7; 8 nucleotides match TRBD1. The sample was peripheral blood mononuclear cells (PBMCs), taken when the disease was refractory, from a patient treated with antithyroid drugs. For the CDR3, the DNA is TGTGCCTGGAGTAGCGGACAGGGCCACGAGCAGTACTTC. Translation: CAWSSGQGHEQYF.